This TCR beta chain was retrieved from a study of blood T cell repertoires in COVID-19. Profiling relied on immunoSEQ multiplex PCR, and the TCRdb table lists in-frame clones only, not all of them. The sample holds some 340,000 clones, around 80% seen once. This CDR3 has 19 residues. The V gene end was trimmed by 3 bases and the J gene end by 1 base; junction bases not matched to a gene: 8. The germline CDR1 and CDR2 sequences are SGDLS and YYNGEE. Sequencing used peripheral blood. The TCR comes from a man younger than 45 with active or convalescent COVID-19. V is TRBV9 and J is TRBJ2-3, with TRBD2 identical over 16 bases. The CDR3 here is CASSGTGLAGGRGTDTQYF. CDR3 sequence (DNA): TGTGCCAGCAGCGGAACGGGACTAGCGGGAGGGCGCGGCACAGATACGCAGTATTTT.